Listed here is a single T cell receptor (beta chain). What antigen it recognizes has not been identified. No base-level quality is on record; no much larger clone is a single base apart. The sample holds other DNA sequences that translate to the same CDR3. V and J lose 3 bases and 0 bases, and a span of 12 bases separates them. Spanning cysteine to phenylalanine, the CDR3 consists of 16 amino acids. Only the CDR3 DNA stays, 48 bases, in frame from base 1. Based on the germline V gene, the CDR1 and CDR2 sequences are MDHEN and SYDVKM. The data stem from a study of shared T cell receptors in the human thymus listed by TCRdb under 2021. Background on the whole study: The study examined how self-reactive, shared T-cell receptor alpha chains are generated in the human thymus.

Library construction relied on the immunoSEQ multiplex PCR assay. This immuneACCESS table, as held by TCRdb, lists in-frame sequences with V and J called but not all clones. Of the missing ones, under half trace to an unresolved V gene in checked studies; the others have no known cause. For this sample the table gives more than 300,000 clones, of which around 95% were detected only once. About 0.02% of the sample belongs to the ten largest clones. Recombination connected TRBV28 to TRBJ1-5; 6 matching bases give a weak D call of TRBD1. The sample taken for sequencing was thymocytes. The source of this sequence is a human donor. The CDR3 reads CASSFKGQFSNQPQHF. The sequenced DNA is TGTGCCAGCAGTTTTAAAGGACAGTTTAGCAATCAGCCCCAGCATTTT.